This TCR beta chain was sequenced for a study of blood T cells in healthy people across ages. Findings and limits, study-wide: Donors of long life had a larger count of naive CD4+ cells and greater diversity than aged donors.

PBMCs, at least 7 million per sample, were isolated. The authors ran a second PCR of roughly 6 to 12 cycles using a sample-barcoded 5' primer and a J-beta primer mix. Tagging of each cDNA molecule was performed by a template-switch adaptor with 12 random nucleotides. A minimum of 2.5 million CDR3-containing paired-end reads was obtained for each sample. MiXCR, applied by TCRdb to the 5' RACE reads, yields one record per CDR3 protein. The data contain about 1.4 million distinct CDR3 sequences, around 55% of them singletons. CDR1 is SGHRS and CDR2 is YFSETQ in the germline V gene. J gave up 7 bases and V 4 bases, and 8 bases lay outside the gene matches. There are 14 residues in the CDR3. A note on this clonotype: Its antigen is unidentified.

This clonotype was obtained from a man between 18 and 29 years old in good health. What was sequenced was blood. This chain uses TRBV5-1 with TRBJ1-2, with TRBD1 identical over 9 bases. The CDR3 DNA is TGCGCCAGCAGCCCCGCTAGGGACAGGGCTGGCTACACCTTC. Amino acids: CASSPARDRAGYTF.